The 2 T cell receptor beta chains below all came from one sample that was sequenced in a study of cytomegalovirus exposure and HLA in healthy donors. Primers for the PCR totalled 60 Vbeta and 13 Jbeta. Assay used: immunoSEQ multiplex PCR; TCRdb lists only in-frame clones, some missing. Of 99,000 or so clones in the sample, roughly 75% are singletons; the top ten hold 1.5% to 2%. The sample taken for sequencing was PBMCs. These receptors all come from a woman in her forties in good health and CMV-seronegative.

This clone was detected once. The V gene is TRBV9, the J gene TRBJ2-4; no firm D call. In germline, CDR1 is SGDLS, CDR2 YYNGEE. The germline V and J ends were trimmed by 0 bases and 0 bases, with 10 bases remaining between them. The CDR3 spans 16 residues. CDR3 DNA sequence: TGTGCCAGCAGCGTAGGGCCCGCTGGAGCCAAAAACATTCAGTACTTC. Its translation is CASSVGPAGAKNIQYF.

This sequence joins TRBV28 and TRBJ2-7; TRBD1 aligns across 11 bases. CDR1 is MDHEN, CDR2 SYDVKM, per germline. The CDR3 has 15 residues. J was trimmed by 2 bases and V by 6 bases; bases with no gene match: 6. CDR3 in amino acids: CASRFPGQGAYEQYF. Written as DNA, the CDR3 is TGTGCCAGCAGATTCCCGGGACAGGGGGCCTACGAGCAGTACTTC.